The T cell receptor beta chain described here comes from a study of blood T cell repertoires in COVID-19. Study background: Researchers got acute and convalescent COVID-19 samples from the United States, Italy and Spain. Nucleic acid was either cDNA or gDNA, and it came from T cells, B-cell-depleted T cells, or PBMCs.

This CDR3 region has 12 residues. Trimming took 4 bases from V and 8 from J, leaving 11 bases between them. CDR1 is SQVTM and CDR2 is ANQGSEA in the germline V gene. Study processing details: Estimated nucleated cell counts came from reference gene primer amplification. Only in-frame clones appear in the TCRdb table, and some are missing; sequencing was by immunoSEQ multiplex PCR. Clone size and V and J calls were adopted from that table, with D and trimming inferred from the DNA. This table holds roughly 210,000 clones, about 87% found once. This TCR came from a man aged 65 to 85 with acute or convalescent COVID-19. Sequencing was carried out using peripheral blood. The chain joins TRBV29-1 to TRBJ2-2, with D perhaps TRBD1 (5 bases). The CDR3 loop reads CSVVYAGGELFF. DNA of the CDR3: TGCAGCGTTGTATACGCAGGGGGGGAGCTGTTTTTT.